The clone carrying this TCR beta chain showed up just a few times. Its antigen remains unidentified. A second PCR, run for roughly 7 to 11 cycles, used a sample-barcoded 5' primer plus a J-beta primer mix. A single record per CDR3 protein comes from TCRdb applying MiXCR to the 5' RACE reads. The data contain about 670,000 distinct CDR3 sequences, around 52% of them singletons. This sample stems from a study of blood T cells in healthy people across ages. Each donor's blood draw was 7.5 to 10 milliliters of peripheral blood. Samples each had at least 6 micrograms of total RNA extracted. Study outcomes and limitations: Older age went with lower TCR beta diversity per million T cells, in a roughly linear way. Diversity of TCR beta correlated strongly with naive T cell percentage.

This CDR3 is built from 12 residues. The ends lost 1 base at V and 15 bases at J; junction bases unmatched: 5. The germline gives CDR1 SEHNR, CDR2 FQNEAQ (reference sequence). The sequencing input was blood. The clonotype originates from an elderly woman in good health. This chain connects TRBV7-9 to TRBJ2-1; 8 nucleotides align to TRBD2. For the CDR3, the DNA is TGTGCCAGCAGCTTAGTGGGACTAGGACTGTTCTTC. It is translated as CASSLVGLGLFF.